This TCR beta chain derives from a study of T cells in Graves' hyperthyroidism and ophthalmopathy. This clonotype was picked up many times. RNA transcripts yielded amplified TCR beta CDR3 regions. First-round RT-PCR with HTBI primers amplified the TCR CDR3 region. TCRdb independently ran MiXCR on the multiplex PCR reads; one entry per CDR3 protein. The sample shows roughly 580,000 distinct CDR3 sequences, about half of them seen only once. Trimming took 6 bases from V and 3 from J, leaving 9 bases between them. Germline V gene data show CDR1 as SNHLY and CDR2 as FYNNEI. The CDR3 runs to 12 residues. Sequenced: peripheral blood or thyroid tissue (not recorded which). The clonotype comes from a young woman with Graves' hyperthyroidism. This rearrangement joins TRBV2 to TRBJ2-7, with a tentative D call TRBD1 (5 bases). CDR3 residues: CASRGQYYEQYF. DNA of the CDR3: TGTGCCAGCAGGGGGCAGTACTACGAGCAGTACTTC.